This TCR beta chain originates from a study of PD-L1 blockade in urothelial cancer. The table came from immunoSEQ multiplex PCR; TCRdb's copy has only in-frame clones and leaves some out. The sample shows about 80,000 clones, roughly 87% of them seen only once. The CDR3 contains 14 residues. Germline-derived CDR1 and CDR2 are SGHKS and YYEKEE (reference sequence). The V gene lost 1 base and the J gene lost 8 bases, with 10 bases spanning the gap. The diagnosis in patients was locally advanced or metastatic urothelial carcinoma. All patients handed over anywhere from 1 to 8 samples, pretreatment and on-treatment.

Sequences were derived from PBMCs, sampled around atezolizumab (anti-PD-L1) treatment. The gene calls are TRBV5-5 and TRBJ1-6; possibly TRBD1 for D (6 bases). This TCR was sampled from a woman in her 70s with urothelial cancer. CDR3 in amino acids: CASSLQGWDSPLHF. CDR3 DNA: TGTGCCAGCAGCTTGCAGGGGTGGGATTCACCCCTCCACTTT. Variable domain in full (rest from reference TRBV5-5 and TRBJ1-6): DAGVTQSPTHLIKTRGQQVTLRCSPISGHKSVSWYQQVLGQGPQFIFQYYEKEERGRGNFPDRFSARQFPNYSSELNVNALLLGDSALYLCASSLQGWDSPLHFGNGTRLTVT.